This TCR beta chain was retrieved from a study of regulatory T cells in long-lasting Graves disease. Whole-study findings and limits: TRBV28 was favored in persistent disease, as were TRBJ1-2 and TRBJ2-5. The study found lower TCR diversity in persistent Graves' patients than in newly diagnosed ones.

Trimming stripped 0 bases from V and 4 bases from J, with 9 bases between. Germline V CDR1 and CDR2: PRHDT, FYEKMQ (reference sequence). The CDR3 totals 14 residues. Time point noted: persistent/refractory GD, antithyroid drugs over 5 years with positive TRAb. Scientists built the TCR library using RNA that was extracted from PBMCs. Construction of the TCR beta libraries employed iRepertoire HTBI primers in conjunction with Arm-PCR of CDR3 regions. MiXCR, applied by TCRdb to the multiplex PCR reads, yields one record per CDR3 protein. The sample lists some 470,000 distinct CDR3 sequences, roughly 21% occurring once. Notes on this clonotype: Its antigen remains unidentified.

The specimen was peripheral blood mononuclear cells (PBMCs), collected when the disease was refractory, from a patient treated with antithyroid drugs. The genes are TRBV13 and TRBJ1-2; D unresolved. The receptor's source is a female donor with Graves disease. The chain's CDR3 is CASSLGAPTYGYTF. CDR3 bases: TGTGCCAGCAGCTTAGGCGCACCGACCTATGGCTACACCTTC.